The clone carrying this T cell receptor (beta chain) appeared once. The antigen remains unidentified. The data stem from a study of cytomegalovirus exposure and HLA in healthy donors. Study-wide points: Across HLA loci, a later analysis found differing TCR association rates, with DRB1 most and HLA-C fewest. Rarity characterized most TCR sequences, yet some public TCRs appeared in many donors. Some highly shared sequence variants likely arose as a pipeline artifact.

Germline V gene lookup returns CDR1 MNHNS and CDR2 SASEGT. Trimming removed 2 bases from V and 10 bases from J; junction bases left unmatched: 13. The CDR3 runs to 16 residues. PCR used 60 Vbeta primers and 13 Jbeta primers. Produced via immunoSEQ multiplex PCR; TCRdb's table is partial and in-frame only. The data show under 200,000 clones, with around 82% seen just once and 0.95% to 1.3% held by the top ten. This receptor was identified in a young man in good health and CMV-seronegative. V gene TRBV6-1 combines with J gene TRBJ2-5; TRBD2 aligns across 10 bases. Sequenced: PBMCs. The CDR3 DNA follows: TGTGCCAGCAGTGAACGTCTAGCGGGAGCCCCGGGGGGCCAGTACTTC. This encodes CASSERLAGAPGGQYF.